This T cell receptor beta chain was profiled in a study of patients with pleural tuberculosis. In TCRdb, the reads were re-called with MiXCR into one record per CDR3 protein. The sample holds some 48,000 distinct CDR3 sequences, less than 9.5% seen once. This CDR3 contains 11 residues. V lost 6 bases to trimming and J lost 0 bases, with 2 bases between them. Germline-derived CDR1 and CDR2 are ENHRY and SYGVKD. This clonotype appeared many times. The clonotype comes from a human donor with pleural tuberculosis. The genes are TRBV10-3 and TRBJ1-2; no clear D gene. The CDR3 DNA reads as TGTGCCATCAGGACTAACTATGGCTACACCTTC. Its protein is CAIRTNYGYTF.